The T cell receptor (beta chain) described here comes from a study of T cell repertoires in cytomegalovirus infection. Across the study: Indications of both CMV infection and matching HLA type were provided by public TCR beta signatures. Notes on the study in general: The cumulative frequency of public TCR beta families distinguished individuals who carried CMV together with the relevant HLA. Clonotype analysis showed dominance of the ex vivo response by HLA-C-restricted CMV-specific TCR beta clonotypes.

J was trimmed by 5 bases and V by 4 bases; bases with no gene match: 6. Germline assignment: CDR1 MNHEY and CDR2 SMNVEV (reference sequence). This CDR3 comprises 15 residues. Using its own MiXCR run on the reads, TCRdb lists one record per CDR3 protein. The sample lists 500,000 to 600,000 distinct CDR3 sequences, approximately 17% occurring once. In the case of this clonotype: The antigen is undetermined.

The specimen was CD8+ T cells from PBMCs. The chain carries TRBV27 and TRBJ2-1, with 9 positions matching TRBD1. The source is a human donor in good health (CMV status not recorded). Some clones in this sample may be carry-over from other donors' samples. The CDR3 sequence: CASSSRDRAHNEQFF. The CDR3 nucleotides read TGTGCCAGCAGTTCCCGGGACAGGGCCCACAATGAGCAGTTCTTC.